This T cell receptor (beta chain) was sequenced in a study of OX40 agonist ivuxolimab in advanced cancers. Profiling relied on immunoSEQ multiplex PCR, and the TCRdb table lists in-frame clones only, not all of them. The sample carries about 73,000 clones, under 90% recorded once. The V end was cut by 4 bases, the J end by 12 bases, with 16 bases between. The CDR3 is 13 residues long. CDR1 is SGHDN and CDR2 is FVKESK in the germline V gene. The sample was CD4+ or CD8+ T cells sorted from blood, taken in a trial of the OX40 agonist ivuxolimab. This sequence originates from an adult with an advanced solid tumor such as melanoma, head and neck, liver or kidney cancer. V usage is TRBV14 and J usage is TRBJ2-1, with D unresolved. The CDR3 here is CASSPLRPLVQFF. The CDR3 region has the DNA TGTGCCAGCAGCCCCCTCCGGCCTTTAGTGCAGTTCTTC.